This passage covers 9 T cell receptor beta chains from one sample sequenced in a study of CD8+CD57+ T cells in acquired aplastic anemia listed by TCRdb under 2018. Expansion of CD8+CD57+ cells had been shown by flow cytometry in the patients chosen for sequencing. The data were produced on an Illumina HiSeq 2000. Profiling of TCR beta VDJ combinations and CDR3 sequences used genomic DNA as the template. Clones were called with MiXCR by TCRdb after fastp trimmed the public reads at Q25, and only in-frame beta chains were retained. Identical CDR3 proteins give one entry, which carries the most common genes and DNA. Recorded for this sample are under 500,000 distinct CDR3 sequences; approximately 32% of them occurred a single time. Around 0.82% of the sample comes from the top ten. Sequencing input: sorted CD4+, CD8+, or CD8+CD57+ T cells (not recorded which) from PBMCs. The receptors shown here come from a human donor with aplastic anemia.

The chain links TRBV11-2 to TRBJ2-3, with 13 bases identical to TRBD2. The CDR3 is 17 residues long. The germline gives CDR1 SGHAT, CDR2 FQNNGV. Losses at the gene ends were 2 bases for V and 2 bases for J; bases not matched to a gene: 4. CDR3 coding DNA: TGTGCCAGCAGCTTAATGACTAGCGGGGGGACCACAGATACGCAGTATTTT. It codes for CASSLMTSGGTTDTQYF.

The chain employs TRBV13 and TRBJ2-5, with TRBD1 matching over 8 bases. The CDR3 loop spans 15 amino acids. Trimming removed 5 bases from V and 3 bases from J; junction bases left unmatched: 8. Per germline, CDR1 PRHDT and CDR2 FYEKMQ (reference sequence). The CDR3 nucleotides read TGTGCCAGCAGCCTTTTCGGACAGGGCGAAGAGACCCAGTACTTC. It is translated as CASSLFGQGEETQYF. Variable domain in full (rest from reference TRBV13 and TRBJ2-5): AAGVIQSPRHLIKEKRETATLKCYPIPRHDTVYWYQQGPGQDPQFLISFYEKMQSDKGSIPDRFSAQQFSDYHSELNMSSLELGDSALYFCASSLFGQGEETQYFGPGTRLLVL.

On this clonotype: Its ends do not fully match the called genes, so a read error is possible. The rearrangement uses TRBV5-6 and TRBJ2-1; D remains ambiguous. The V gene's germline CDR1 is SGHDT and CDR2 YYEEEE. This CDR3 region has 13 residues. The CDR3 nucleotides are TGTGCCAACAGCTCCCTCGTGTCTCATGAGCAGTTCTTC. Translated, it gives CANSSLVSHEQFF. Filled out from reference TRBV5-6 and TRBJ2-1, the complete variable domain reads DAGVTQSPTHLIKTRGQQVTLRCSPKSGHDTVSWYQQALGQGPQFIFQYYEEEERQRGNFPDRFSGHQFPNYSSELNVNALLLGDSALYLCANSSLVSHEQFFGPGTRLTVL.

This clonotype was detected many times. The chain is built from TRBV10-3 and TRBJ2-1; 7 bases map to TRBD2. The junction had 6 bases not matched to a gene; V was cut back by 2 bases and J by 14 bases. Germline loops: CDR1 ENHRY, CDR2 SYGVKD. The CDR3 runs to 12 residues. The CDR3: CAISEGGGPEFF. The CDR3 DNA sequence: TGTGCCATCAGTGAGGGGGGGGGTCCGGAGTTCTTC.

This clonotype was counted many times. The rearrangement joins TRBV11-2 to TRBJ1-5; the D gene is possibly TRBD1 (5 bases). Trimming cost V 4 bases and J 11 bases, with 12 bases left between them. This CDR3 has 12 amino acids. Germline CDR1 is SGHAT and CDR2 is FQNNGV. The DNA for the CDR3 is TGTGCCAGCAGCTCGGGGGTTGGGGCCCAGCATTTT. It specifies CASSSGVGAQHF.

In this sample, this clonotype turned up a few times. CDR3 residues: CASGQEVLSPQHF. The CDR3 bases are TGTGCCAGCGGACAGGAAGTCCTTTCGCCCCAGCATTTT. The V gene is TRBV6-1, the J gene TRBJ1-5; TRBD1 matches 7 bases. Germline CDR1 and CDR2: MNHNS and SASEGT. The CDR3 length is 13 residues. Germline trimming cut 8 bases from V and 9 bases from J; bases unmatched to any gene: 10.

The chain carries TRBV5-1 and TRBJ2-3; no clear D gene. Between the trimmed V and J ends, which lost 0 bases and 1 base, there was a span of 9 bases. Germline CDR1 and CDR2: SGHRS and YFSETQ. This CDR3 has 15 amino acids. CDR3 sequence: CASSLGPSRTDTQYF. The CDR3 DNA reads TGCGCCAGCAGCTTGGGTCCCTCGCGCACAGATACGCAGTATTTT. Supplemented by reference TRBV5-1 and TRBJ2-3, the full variable domain reads KAGVTQTPRYLIKTRGQQVTLSCSPISGHRSVSWYQQTPGQGLQFLFEYFSETQRNKGNFPGRFSGRQFSNSRSEMNVSTLELGDSALYLCASSLGPSRTDTQYFGPGTRLTVL.

This clonotype was picked up a small number of times. The J gene is TRBJ1-1, the V gene TRBV29-1; TRBD1 matches 8 bases. The germline V gene has CDR1 SQVTM and CDR2 ANQGSEA. Trimming cost V 5 bases and J 1 base; bases outside gene matches: 3. The CDR3 runs 13 residues. The CDR3 loop reads CSVNDRGNTEAFF. In nucleotides, the CDR3 is TGCAGCGTTAACGACAGGGGGAACACTGAAGCTTTCTTT.

The genes are TRBV19 and TRBJ1-6; D gene uncertain. Germline lookup yields CDR1 LNHDA and CDR2 SQIVND (reference sequence). This CDR3 is built from 15 residues. Trimming stripped 4 bases from V and 1 base from J, with 8 bases between. DNA for the CDR3: TGTGCCAGTAGTAAAGGCCCGTCCTATAATTCACCCCTCCACTTT. This gives the protein CASSKGPSYNSPLHF.